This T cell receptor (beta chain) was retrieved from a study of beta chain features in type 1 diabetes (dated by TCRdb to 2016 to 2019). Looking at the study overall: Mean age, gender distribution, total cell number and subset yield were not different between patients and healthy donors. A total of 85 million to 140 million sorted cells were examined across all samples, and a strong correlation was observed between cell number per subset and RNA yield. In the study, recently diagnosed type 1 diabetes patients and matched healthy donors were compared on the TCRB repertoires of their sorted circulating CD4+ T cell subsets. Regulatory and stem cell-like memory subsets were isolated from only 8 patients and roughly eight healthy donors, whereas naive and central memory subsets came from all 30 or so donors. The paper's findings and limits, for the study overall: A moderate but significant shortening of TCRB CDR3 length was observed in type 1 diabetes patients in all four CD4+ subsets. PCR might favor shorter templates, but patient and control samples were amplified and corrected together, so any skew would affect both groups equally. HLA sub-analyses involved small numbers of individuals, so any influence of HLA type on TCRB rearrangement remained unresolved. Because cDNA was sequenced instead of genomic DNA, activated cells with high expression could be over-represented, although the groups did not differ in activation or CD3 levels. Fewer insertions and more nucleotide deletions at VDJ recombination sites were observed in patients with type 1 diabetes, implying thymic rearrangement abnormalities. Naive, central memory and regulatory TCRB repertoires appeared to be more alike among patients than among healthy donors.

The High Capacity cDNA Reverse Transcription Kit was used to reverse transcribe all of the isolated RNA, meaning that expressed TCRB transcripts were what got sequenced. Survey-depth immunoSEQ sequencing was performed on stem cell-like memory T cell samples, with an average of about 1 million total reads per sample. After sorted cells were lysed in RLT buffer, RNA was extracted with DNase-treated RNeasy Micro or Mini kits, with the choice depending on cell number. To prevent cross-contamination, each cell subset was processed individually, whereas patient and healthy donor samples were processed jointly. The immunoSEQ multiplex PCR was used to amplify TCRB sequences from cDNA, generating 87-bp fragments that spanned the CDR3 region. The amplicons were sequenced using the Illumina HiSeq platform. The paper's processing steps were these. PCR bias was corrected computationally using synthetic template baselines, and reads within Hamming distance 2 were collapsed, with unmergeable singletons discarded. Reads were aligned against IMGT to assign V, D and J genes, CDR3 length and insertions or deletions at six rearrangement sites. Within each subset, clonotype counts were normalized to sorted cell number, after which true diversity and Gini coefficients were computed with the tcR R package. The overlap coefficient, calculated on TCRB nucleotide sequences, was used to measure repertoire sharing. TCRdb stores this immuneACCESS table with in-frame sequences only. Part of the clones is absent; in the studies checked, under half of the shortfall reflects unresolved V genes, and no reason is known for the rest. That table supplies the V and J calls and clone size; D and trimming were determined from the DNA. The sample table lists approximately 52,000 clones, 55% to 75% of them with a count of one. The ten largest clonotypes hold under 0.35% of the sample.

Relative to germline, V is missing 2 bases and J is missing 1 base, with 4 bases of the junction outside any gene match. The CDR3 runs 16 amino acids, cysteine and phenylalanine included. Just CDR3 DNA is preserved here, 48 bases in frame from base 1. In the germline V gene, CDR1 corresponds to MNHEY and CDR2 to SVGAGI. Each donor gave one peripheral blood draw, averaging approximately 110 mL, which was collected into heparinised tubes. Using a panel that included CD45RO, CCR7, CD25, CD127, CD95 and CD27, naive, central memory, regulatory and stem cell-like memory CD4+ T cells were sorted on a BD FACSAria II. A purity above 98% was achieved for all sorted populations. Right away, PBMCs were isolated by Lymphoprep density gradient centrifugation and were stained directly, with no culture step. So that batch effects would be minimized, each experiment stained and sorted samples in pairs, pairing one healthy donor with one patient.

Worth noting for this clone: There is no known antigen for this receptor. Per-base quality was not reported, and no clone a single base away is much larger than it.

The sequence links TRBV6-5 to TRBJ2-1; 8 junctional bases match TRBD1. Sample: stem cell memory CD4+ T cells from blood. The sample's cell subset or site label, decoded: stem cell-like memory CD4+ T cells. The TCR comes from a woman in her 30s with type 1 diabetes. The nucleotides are TGTGCCAGCAGTTACCAGGGGGCAGGATCCTACAATGAGCAGTTCTTC. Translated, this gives CASSYQGAGSYNEQFF.